This T cell receptor beta chain was captured in a study of CD8 T cells in Susac syndrome. Reverse transcription of roughly 0.5 to 1 ug RNA was performed with random hexamers. TCR beta CDR3 was amplified by immunoSEQ multiplex PCR. This amplification extended across 54 Vbeta and 13 Jbeta segments. TCRdb ran MiXCR on the immunoSEQ multiplex PCR reads and lists one entry per CDR3 protein. The sample lists a few hundred thousand distinct CDR3 sequences; about 95% were seen once. CD8+ and CD4+ T cells were negatively isolated; TEMRA cells were FACS-enriched. The CDR3 spans 13 residues. CDR1 LNHNV and CDR2 YYDKDF come from the germline V gene (reference sequence). The V and J ends lost 5 bases and 5 bases, in that order; junction bases with no gene match: 4.

The V gene is TRBV15, the J gene TRBJ2-3, with 7 nucleotides matching TRBD2. The origin of this receptor is a human donor with multiple sclerosis. Sequences were obtained from CD4+ T cells from PBMCs. CDR3 protein: CATSGGRVDTQYF. CDR3 nucleotide sequence: TGTGCCACCAGCGGGGGGAGGGTAGATACGCAGTATTTT.